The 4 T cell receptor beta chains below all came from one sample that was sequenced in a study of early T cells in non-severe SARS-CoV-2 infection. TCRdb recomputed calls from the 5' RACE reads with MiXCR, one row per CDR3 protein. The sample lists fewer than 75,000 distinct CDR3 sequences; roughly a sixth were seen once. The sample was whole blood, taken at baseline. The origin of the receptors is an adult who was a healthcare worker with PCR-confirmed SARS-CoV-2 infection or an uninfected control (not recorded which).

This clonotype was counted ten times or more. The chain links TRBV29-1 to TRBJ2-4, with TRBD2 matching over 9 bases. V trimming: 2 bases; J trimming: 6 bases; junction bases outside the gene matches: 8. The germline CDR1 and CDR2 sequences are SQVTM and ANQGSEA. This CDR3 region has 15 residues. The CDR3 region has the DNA TGCAGCGTTGAAAAGGCTAGCGGGGATAGAAACATTCAGTACTTC. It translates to CSVEKASGDRNIQYF.

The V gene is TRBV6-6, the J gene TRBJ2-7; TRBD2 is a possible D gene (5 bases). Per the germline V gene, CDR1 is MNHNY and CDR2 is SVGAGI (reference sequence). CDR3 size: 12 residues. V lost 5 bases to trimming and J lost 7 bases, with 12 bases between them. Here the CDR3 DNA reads TGTGCCAGCAGTACTTCCCGGGGAGAGCAGTACTTC. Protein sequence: CASSTSRGEQYF.

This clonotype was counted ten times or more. The CDR3 region is CASSFRGYYEQYF. The CDR3, as DNA: TGCGCCAGCAGCTTTCGGGGGTACTACGAGCAGTACTTC. The chain carries TRBV5-1 and TRBJ2-7; TRBD2 might be the D (6 bases). This CDR3 spans 13 amino acids. The V gene's germline CDR1 is SGHRS and CDR2 YFSETQ. The V and J ends lost 2 bases and 3 bases respectively, with 9 bases between them.

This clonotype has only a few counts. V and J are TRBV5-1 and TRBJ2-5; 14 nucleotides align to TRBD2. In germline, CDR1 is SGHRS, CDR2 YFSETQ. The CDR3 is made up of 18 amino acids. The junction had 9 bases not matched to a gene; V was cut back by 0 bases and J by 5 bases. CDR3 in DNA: TGCGCCAGCAGCTTGGAGGGACTAGCGGGGGCCGCAGGGGAGACCCAGTACTTC. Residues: CASSLEGLAGAAGETQYF.